The rows below give T cell receptor beta chains drawn from one sample of a study of CD8+ T cells in alopecia areata. Sequencing used immunoSEQ multiplex PCR; TCRdb keeps in-frame clones, though not all of them. Seen here are about 200,000 clones, 45% to 70% observed once, and the top ten hold roughly 5.3%. Sequencing was performed on CD8+ T cells sorted from blood. The receptors stem from a human donor in good health. Both conserved end residues are part of each CDR3. A D gene is named only where the DNA matches it firmly. For some rows the clone size is stated as once, few or many, or as a class when expanded; others skip it.

d_call,clone_size,j_call,v_call,cdr3_aa,cdr3_nt
TRBD1,-,TRBJ1-1,TRBV7-9,CASSPGQGGLNTEAFF,TGTGCCAGCAGCCCGGGACAGGGCGGACTGAACACTGAAGCTTTCTTT
-,-,TRBJ1-2,TRBV7-9,CASSPLTDRGYGYTF,TGTGCCAGCAGCCCACTTACGGACAGAGGCTATGGCTACACCTTC
TRBD2,-,TRBJ2-7,TRBV2,CASSEGSGGTYEQYF,TGTGCCAGCAGTGAGGGGAGCGGGGGTACCTACGAGCAGTACTTC
-,-,TRBJ2-6,TRBV19,CASASGANVLTF,TGTGCCTCCGCCTCCGGGGCCAACGTCCTGACTTTC
-,-,TRBJ2-1,TRBV11-2,CASSLGSNEQFF,TGTGCCAGCAGCTTAGGTTCCAATGAGCAGTTCTTC
-,-,TRBJ2-1,TRBV7-3,CASSLTDIGNEQFF,TGTGCCAGCAGCTTGACGGACATAGGCAATGAGCAGTTCTTC
-,-,TRBJ2-7,TRBV13,CASSLSSRTVEQYF,TGTGCCAGCAGCTTAAGTAGTCGGACGGTCGAGCAGTACTTC
TRBD2,-,TRBJ2-7,TRBV5-6,CASSVGDYDYEQYF,TGTGCCAGCAGCGTAGGGGACTACGACTACGAGCAGTACTTC
TRBD2,-,TRBJ2-5,TRBV5-6,CASSSPRLAVQETQYF,TGTGCCAGCAGCTCACCGAGGCTAGCGGTCCAAGAGACCCAGTACTTC
-,-,TRBJ2-7,TRBV4-1,CASSPSVDSYEQYF,TGCGCCAGCAGCCCCAGCGTAGACTCCTACGAGCAGTACTTC
TRBD1,-,TRBJ2-5,TRBV2,CASDPRHRGQEWETQYF,TGTGCCAGCGACCCTAGACACAGGGGACAGGAATGGGAGACCCAGTACTTC
-,few,TRBJ2-1,TRBV30,CAWSAGGLSSYNEQFF,TGTGCCTGGAGTGCGGGGGGCCTGAGCTCCTACAATGAGCAGTTCTTC
-,-,TRBJ2-7,TRBV5-1,CASSLTADRTSSYEQYF,TGCGCCAGCAGCCTCACCGCCGACCGAACTAGCTCCTACGAGCAGTACTTC
TRBD2,few,TRBJ2-7,TRBV5-6,CASSFLAGVSYEQYF,TGTGCCAGCAGCTTTTTGGCGGGAGTCTCCTACGAGCAGTACTTC
TRBD1,once,TRBJ1-2,TRBV27,CASGRGPMEGYTF,TGTGCCAGCGGTAGGGGGCCGATGGAGGGCTACACCTTC
-,-,TRBJ2-5,TRBV4-1,CASSQGGLAQETQYF,TGCGCCAGCAGCCAAGGGGGACTGGCCCAAGAGACCCAGTACTTC
-,few,TRBJ1-1,TRBV5-1,CASSLKRNTEAFF,TGCGCCAGCAGCTTGAAGAGGAACACTGAAGCTTTCTTT
TRBD2,-,TRBJ2-3,TRBV9,CASSVRLAASTDTQYF,TGTGCCAGCAGCGTTCGACTAGCGGCTAGCACAGATACGCAGTATTTT
-,-,TRBJ2-7,TRBV29-1,CSAETGESYEQYF,TGCAGCGCCGAGACGGGAGAGTCCTACGAGCAGTACTTC
-,few,TRBJ2-7,TRBV9,CASSVGGSSSYEQYF,TGTGCCAGCAGCGTGGGGGGTAGCAGCTCCTACGAGCAGTACTTC
-,many,TRBJ2-1,TRBV2,CASMKGIMFF,TGTGCCAGCATGAAGGGGATAATGTTCTTC
TRBD2,-,TRBJ2-3,TRBV6-1,CASSGGGAGGADTQYF,TGTGCCAGCAGTGGTGGCGGGGCGGGGGGAGCTGATACGCAGTATTTT
-,few,TRBJ1-1,TRBV2,CASSESRGAVTEAFF,TGTGCCAGCAGTGAATCCCGGGGCGCGGTCACTGAAGCTTTCTTT